This T cell receptor beta chain was found in a study of blood T cell repertoires in COVID-19. This table comes from immunoSEQ multiplex PCR, and its TCRdb copy is limited to in-frame clones, with some not included. The table includes some 120,000 clones, roughly 85% detected once. The TCR originated in a human donor in a cohort sampled during active COVID-19. Sequences were obtained from peripheral blood.

CDR3 loop: CASQGQANTEAFF. The CDR3 bases are TGTGCCAGTCAGGGACAGGCGAACACTGAAGCTTTCTTT. This rearrangement joins TRBV19 to TRBJ1-1, with TRBD1 matching over 8 bases. The germline CDR1 and CDR2 sequences are LNHDA and SQIVND (reference sequence). Trimming cost V 8 bases and J 1 base; bases outside gene matches: 3. The CDR3 has 13 residues.